This passage covers 14 T cell receptor beta chains from one sample sequenced in a study of early T cells in non-severe SARS-CoV-2 infection. One entry per CDR3 protein, called by TCRdb with MiXCR from the 5' RACE reads. The sample gives 20,000 to 30,000 distinct CDR3 sequences, 4.5% to 7% of which show up once; 2% to 3% is in the top ten. Material: whole blood. These receptors were taken from an adult who was a healthcare worker with PCR-confirmed SARS-CoV-2 infection or an uninfected control (not recorded which).

In the case of this clonotype: This may stem from a read error, because a much larger clone lies one nucleotide away. The rearrangement joins TRBV28 to TRBJ2-7; 7 bases match TRBD2. The CDR3 is 12 residues long. The V gene's germline CDR1 is MDHEN and CDR2 SYDVKM. In nucleotides, the CDR3 is TGTGTCAGCTCGGGCGGGGGAGTCGAGCAGTACTTC. Translation gives CVSSGGGVEQYF.

This clonotype was observed many times. CDR3 nucleotide sequence: TGTGCCAGCAGCAAGCCCCAGGGGGCCTACGAGCAGTACTTC. The encoded protein is CASSKPQGAYEQYF. The J gene is TRBJ2-7, the V gene TRBV11-2; 7 bases match TRBD1. V was clipped by 5 bases and J by 2 bases; unmatched bases: 6. In germline, CDR1 is SGHAT, CDR2 FQNNGV. This CDR3 has 14 residues.

This clonotype appeared many times. The chain is built from TRBV4-1 and TRBJ2-4; 8 bases align to TRBD1. CDR1 is MGHRA, CDR2 YSYEKL, per germline. CDR3 length equals 17 residues. V lost 0 bases to trimming and J lost 0 bases; unmatched junction nucleotides: 4. The chain's CDR3 is CASSQDRDRLAKNIQYF. Here the CDR3 DNA reads TGCGCCAGCAGCCAAGATCGGGACAGGCTAGCCAAAAACATTCAGTACTTC.

This clonotype occurred many times. The CDR3 protein is CASTSQGPDNEQFF. Written as DNA, the CDR3 is TGTGCCAGCACCTCCCAGGGGCCCGACAATGAGCAGTTCTTC. The V call is TRBV6-5, the J call TRBJ2-1, with D possibly TRBD1 on 6 matching bases. V lost 7 bases and J lost 5, with 15 bases in between. This CDR3 spans 14 amino acids. The germline gives CDR1 MNHEY, CDR2 SVGAGI.

This clonotype was counted at least ten times. The chain couples TRBV6-2 or TRBV6-3 to TRBJ2-2, with 7 bases lining up with TRBD1. The germline V gene has CDR1 MNHEY and CDR2 SVGEGT. Germline trimming cut 6 bases from V and 4 bases from J; bases unmatched to any gene: 8. The CDR3 extends over 15 amino acids. The CDR3 DNA reads as TGTGCCAGCAGCCGAACAGGGGCGAGCACCGGGGAGCTGTTTTTT. Encoded protein: CASSRTGASTGELFF.

This clonotype was observed many times. The rearrangement links TRBV5-6 to TRBJ2-5; D possibly uses TRBD1 or TRBD2 (5 bases each). CDR1 is SGHDT and CDR2 is YYEEEE in the germline V gene. The CDR3 has 13 residues. Trimming pared 4 bases from V and 5 bases from J, leaving 12 bases between. The CDR3 sequence is CASSTGRGETQYF. CDR3 DNA: TGTGCCAGCAGCACAGGACGGGGTGAGACCCAGTACTTC.

This clonotype was observed at least ten times. The gene calls are TRBV7-6 and TRBJ2-2; D possibly corresponds to TRBD1 (6 bases). The germline V gene encodes CDR1 SGHVS and CDR2 FNYEAQ. The CDR3 extends over 15 amino acids. The V gene lost 9 bases and the J gene lost 3 bases, with 17 bases spanning the gap. CDR3 DNA sequence: TGTGCCAGTACTCTACAGGGATCGGACACCGGGGAGCTGTTTTTT. Translation: CASTLQGSDTGELFF.

This clonotype turned up a few times. The chain combines TRBV7-2 with TRBJ2-7; D may be TRBD1 (7 bases). This CDR3 is 16 amino acids long. Germline CDR1 and CDR2: SGHTA and FQGNSA. Trimming left V 6 bases short and J 10 bases short, with 28 bases between. In nucleotides, the CDR3 is TGTGCCAGCAGTTCTCCTGCAGGGGGGCCTTTTCTACCCCAGTACTTC. It codes for CASSSPAGGPFLPQYF.

This clonotype was observed at least ten times. The chain couples TRBV7-6 to TRBJ2-7, with D perhaps TRBD1 or TRBD2 (5 bases each). V dropped 1 base and J dropped 3 bases, with 13 bases sitting between them. This CDR3 contains 15 residues. Germline loops: CDR1 SGHVS, CDR2 FNYEAQ. The CDR3 reads CASSLGGSGSYEQYF. The CDR3 DNA follows: TGTGCCAGCAGCTTAGGAGGTTCAGGGAGCTACGAGCAGTACTTC.

This clonotype has a handful of counts. In DNA, the CDR3 is TGTGCCAGCTCACCGTCATTCCAAGAGACCCAGTACTTC. Amino acids: CASSPSFQETQYF. This chain connects TRBV18 to TRBJ2-5, with unresolved D. Germline values: CDR1 KGHSH, CDR2 LQKENI. Trimming left V 3 bases short and J 1 base short, with 6 bases between. The length of the CDR3 is 13 residues.

This clonotype rates as medium-sized. Relative to the germline gene, one junction end is altered; a read error may explain this. CDR3 amino acids: CASSLEETQYF. The CDR3 DNA reads as TGTGCCAGCAGCTTAGAAGAGACCCAGTACTTC. J is TRBJ2-5 and V is TRBV5-1; D ambiguous. From germline, CDR1 is SGHRS and CDR2 YFSETQ. CDR3 size: 11 residues. The entire variable domain, with the rest obtained from reference TRBV5-1 and TRBJ2-5, is as follows: KAGVTQTPRYLIKTRGQQVTLSCSPISGHRSVSWYQQTPGQGLQFLFEYFSETQRNKGNFPGRFSGRQFSNSRSEMNVSTLELGDSALYLCASSLEETQYFGPGTRLLVL.

This clonotype appeared a few times. This may come from a read error, since a much larger clone is one base off. The chain recombines TRBV10-2 with TRBJ1-6; D call uncertain. The CDR3 length is 16 residues. Germline CDR1 is WSHSY and CDR2 is SAAADI. The DNA for the CDR3 is TGCGCCAGCAGTGTGGAAGAGATACAAGTTAATCCACCCCTCCACTTT. Protein: CASSVEEIQVNPPLHF.

This clonotype has at least ten counts. V is TRBV7-2 and J is TRBJ1-4; 9 bases map to TRBD1. CDR1 and CDR2 (germline): SGHTA, FQGNSA. This CDR3 is 15 amino acids long. Losses at the gene ends were 6 bases for V and 8 bases for J; bases not matched to a gene: 10. The CDR3 loop is CASSPSQGAREKLFF. The CDR3 DNA is TGTGCCAGCAGTCCGTCACAGGGGGCGCGAGAAAAACTGTTTTTT.

This clonotype came up many times. The chain has TRBV28 and TRBJ2-7; 9 bases agree with TRBD1. Germline V gene data show CDR1 as MDHEN and CDR2 as SYDVKM. CDR3 length equals 13 residues. V trimming: 3 bases; J trimming: 13 bases; junction bases outside the gene matches: 10. The CDR3, as DNA: TGTGCCAGCAGTTTGAATACCGGGACAGGGCCTTACTTC. Protein sequence: CASSLNTGTGPYF.